This T cell receptor beta chain was found in a study of T cell repertoires in cytomegalovirus infection. Study-wide background: Based on public TCR beta signatures, there were indications of CMV infection and of a matching HLA type.

Study-level points and caveats: HLA-C-restricted CMV-specific TCR beta clonotypes prevailed in the ex vivo response. CMV carriers having the relevant HLA were flagged by cumulative public TCR beta family frequency.

Using its own MiXCR run on the reads, TCRdb lists one record per CDR3 protein. Counted here are hundreds of thousands of distinct CDR3 sequences, approximately 40% occurring once; the ten biggest clones make up about 2.8%. As concerns this clonotype: What it recognizes is unknown.

The V end was cut by 6 bases, the J end by 5 bases, with 16 bases between. CDR1 MDHEN and CDR2 SYDVKM come from the germline V gene. The CDR3 runs to 15 residues. Sequencing was done on a sample of PBMCs. The TCR sequence derives from a human donor in good health (CMV status not recorded). Some clones in this sample may be carry-over from other donors' samples. This chain uses TRBV28 with TRBJ1-4, with D perhaps matching TRBD1 (6 bases). The DNA of the CDR3 is TGTGCCAGCAGCGACAGGAGTGCCTCGAATGAAAAACTGTTTTTT. This codes for CASSDRSASNEKLFF.